This TCR beta chain was found in a study of blood T cells in healthy people across ages. For the second PCR, which ran for about 7 to 12 cycles, a sample-barcoded 5' primer and a J-beta primer mix were used. All samples yielded 3 million or more CDR3-containing paired-end reads. MiXCR was run by TCRdb on the 5' RACE reads, yielding one entry per CDR3 protein. The profile covers over 600,000 distinct CDR3 sequences, with 56% appearing a single time and around 25% taken by the ten largest. The CDR3 consists of 12 residues. Germline V gene lookup returns CDR1 ENHRY and CDR2 SYGVKD. V was clipped by 6 bases and J by 5 bases, with 9 bases between them. Per-sample yields of isolated PBMCs were at least 7 million.

The sequenced material came from blood. This sequence originates from a man between 40 and 49 years old in good health. The chain links TRBV10-3 to TRBJ2-3, with D perhaps matching TRBD1 (5 bases). The CDR3 here is CAIRNDRDTQYF. CDR3 bases: TGTGCCATCAGAAACGACAGAGATACGCAGTATTTT.